This T cell receptor beta chain emerged from a study of beta chain features in type 1 diabetes. Study results and caveats: When Type 1 diabetes patients were examined, their TCRB CDR3s proved moderately but significantly shorter in all four CD4+ subsets. Researchers cautioned that cDNA sequencing could over-represent cells with high TCR expression.

The ends were cut back, 5 bases at V and 8 bases at J, with 19 bases in the middle. The CDR3 has 16 amino acids. CDR1 KGHSH and CDR2 LQKENI come from the germline V gene. The investigators reverse transcribed all of the isolated RNA, so they sequenced expressed TCRB transcripts. Profiling relied on immunoSEQ multiplex PCR, and the TCRdb table lists in-frame clones only, not all of them. The sample has 95,000 to 150,000 clones, roughly 15% seen once. This clone was detected many times. Its antigen is still unknown. The receptor was derived from a man between 25 and 39 years old with type 1 diabetes. The specimen was central memory CD4+ T cells from blood. The rearrangement joins TRBV18 to TRBJ1-6, with D uncertain. In nucleotides, the CDR3 is TGTGCCAGCTCAGAGTCCCAACACGGTTCGGATTCACCCCTCCACTTT. Translated: CASSESQHGSDSPLHF.